The clone carrying this TCR beta chain came up a few times. The source of the sample is a study of blood T cell repertoires in COVID-19. Study overall: The United States, Italy and Spain supplied acute and convalescent COVID-19 samples. Sample material is recorded as cDNA or gDNA derived from T cells, B-cell-depleted T cells, or PBMCs.

Germline V gene lookup returns CDR1 LNHDA and CDR2 SQIVND (reference sequence). CDR3 size: 15 residues. Trimming stripped 1 base from V and 1 base from J, with 10 bases between. Original analysis: By means of reference gene primer amplification, nucleated cell counts were estimated. The method was immunoSEQ multiplex PCR; TCRdb's version includes in-frame clones alone and lacks a portion of them. The V and J calls and the clone size are those of that table, but D and trimming were determined from the DNA. The data contain 150,000 to 200,000 clones, approximately 88% of them singletons. This TCR was sampled from a woman aged 80 or over with active or convalescent COVID-19. Sequencing input: peripheral blood. The rearrangement links TRBV19 to TRBJ1-1, with no clear D. The CDR3 nucleotides read TGTGCCAGTAGTATAGCCTCAGTGGCGAACACTGAAGCTTTCTTT. Protein sequence: CASSIASVANTEAFF.